This T cell receptor (beta chain) was recorded in a study of shared clonotypes between healthy human individuals. Study context: CD4 naive cells filled three plates per donor, CD4 memory three, CD8 naive two and CD8 memory one.

Germline assignment: CDR1 MGHRA and CDR2 YSYEKL. The CDR3 contains 16 residues. Deletions cut 3 bases from V and 0 bases from J, with 14 bases between. In the sorted-subset replicate PCRs, 200 ng DNA, 25,000 to 35,000 T cell genomes, was used. Sequencing was performed with immunoSEQ multiplex PCR; in TCRdb, only in-frame clones are kept and a portion is missing. Of some 2,100,000 clones in the sample, about 93% were seen once. Naive CD8 cells, CD45RO-negative and positively selected for CCR7, excluded terminally differentiated effector memory CD45RA+ cells. Study-wide points: The four-donor shared clonotypes exceeded non-shared clonotypes in generation probability, with non-shared ones scoring lower. Among the subsets, naive ones generally showed larger estimated richness than memory ones.

This clone has more than one count but fewer than ten. Its target is not known. This chain uses TRBV4-1 with TRBJ1-1; the D gene is possibly TRBD1 (6 bases). The sample was naive CD8+ T cells from PBMCs. This clonotype originated in a man aged 18-30 years in good health. Some clones in this sample may be carry-over from other donors' samples. CDR3 loop: CASSHPRTVLNTEAFF. The CDR3 DNA sequence: TGCGCCAGCAGCCACCCCCGGACAGTCTTGAACACTGAAGCTTTCTTT.